This entry features one T cell receptor beta chain sequence. Generated by immunoSEQ multiplex PCR, the TCRdb table keeps only in-frame clones and is missing some. The profile shows approximately 120,000 clones, 88% of them singletons. This specimen belongs to a study of identifying expanded T cells in peripheral blood. V lost 3 bases, J lost 2 bases, and 11 bases stayed unmatched. Germline CDR1 is ENHRY and CDR2 is SYGVKD. This CDR3 is built from 18 residues. This receptor was taken from a person between 18 and 75 years old in good health. This chain joins TRBV10-3 and TRBJ2-1, with 9 bases matching TRBD2. The sequencing sample was made of blood. Here the CDR3 DNA reads TGTGCCATCAGTGAATTTGGTAGCGGGAGTTCCCCCTACAATGAGCAGTTCTTC. Translated, it gives CAISEFGSGSSPYNEQFF.